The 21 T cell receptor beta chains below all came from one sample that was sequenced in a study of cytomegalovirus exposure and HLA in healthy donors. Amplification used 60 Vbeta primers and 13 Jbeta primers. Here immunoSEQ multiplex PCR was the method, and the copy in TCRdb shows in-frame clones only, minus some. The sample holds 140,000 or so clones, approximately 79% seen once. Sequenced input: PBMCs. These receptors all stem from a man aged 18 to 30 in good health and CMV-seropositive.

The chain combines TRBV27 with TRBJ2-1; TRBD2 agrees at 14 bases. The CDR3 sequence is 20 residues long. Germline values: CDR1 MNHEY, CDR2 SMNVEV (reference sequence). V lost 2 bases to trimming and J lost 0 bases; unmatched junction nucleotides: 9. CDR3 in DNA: TGTGCCAGCAGTTTAGGACTAGCGGGAGGACGGTTGGACTCCTACAATGAGCAGTTCTTC. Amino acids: CASSLGLAGGRLDSYNEQFF.

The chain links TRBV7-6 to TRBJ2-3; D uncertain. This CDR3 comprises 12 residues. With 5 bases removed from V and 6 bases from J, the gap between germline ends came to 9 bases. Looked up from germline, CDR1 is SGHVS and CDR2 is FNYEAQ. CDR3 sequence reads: CASSLYFDTQYF. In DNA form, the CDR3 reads TGTGCCAGCAGCCTATACTTCGATACGCAGTATTTT.

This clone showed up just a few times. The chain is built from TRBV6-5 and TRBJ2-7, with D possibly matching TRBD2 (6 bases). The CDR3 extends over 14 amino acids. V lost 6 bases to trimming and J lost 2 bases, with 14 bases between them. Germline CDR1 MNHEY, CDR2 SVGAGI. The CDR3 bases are TGTGCCAGCAGGAACCCGGGAGTTACCTACGAGCAGTACTTC. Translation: CASRNPGVTYEQYF.

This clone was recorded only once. The CDR3 loop reads CASSLMGGSYNEQFF. The CDR3 nucleotides are TGTGCCAGCAGCTTGATGGGGGGCTCCTACAATGAGCAGTTCTTC. The V call is TRBV5-6, the J call TRBJ2-1, with D tentatively TRBD2 (6 bases). The V gene's germline CDR1 is SGHDT and CDR2 YYEEEE. The germline V and J ends were trimmed by 1 base and 0 bases, with 8 bases remaining between them. The CDR3 has 15 residues.

CDR3 protein: CASRDLGTNLNTGELFF. CDR3 sequence (DNA): TGTGCCAGCAGAGACCTCGGGACTAACCTGAACACCGGGGAGCTGTTTTTT. The chain has TRBV2 and TRBJ2-2, with 7 bases matching TRBD2. This CDR3 region has 17 residues. Losses at the gene ends were 6 bases for V and 1 base for J; bases not matched to a gene: 11. The germline V gene encodes CDR1 SNHLY and CDR2 FYNNEI.

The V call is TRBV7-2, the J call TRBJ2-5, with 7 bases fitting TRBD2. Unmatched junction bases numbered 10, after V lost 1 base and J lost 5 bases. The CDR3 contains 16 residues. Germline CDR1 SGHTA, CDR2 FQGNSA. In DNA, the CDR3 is TGTGCCAGCAGCTTAGTAGCGGGCGGTCTAAGGGAGACCCAGTACTTC. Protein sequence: CASSLVAGGLRETQYF.

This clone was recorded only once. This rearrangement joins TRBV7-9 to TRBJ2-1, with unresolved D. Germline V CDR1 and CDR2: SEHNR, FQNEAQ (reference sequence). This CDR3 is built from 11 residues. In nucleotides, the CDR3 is TGTGCTCTGCAGGACTACAATGAGCAGTTCTTC. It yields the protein CALQDYNEQFF.

CDR3 sequence reads: CASSTNEYYEQYF. CDR3 DNA sequence: TGCGCCAGCAGCACCAACGAGTACTACGAGCAGTACTTC. The rearrangement uses TRBV4-1 and TRBJ2-7, with no clear D. Trimming left V 5 bases short and J 3 bases short, with 11 bases between. This CDR3 has 13 amino acids. Germline V gene data show CDR1 as MGHRA and CDR2 as YSYEKL.

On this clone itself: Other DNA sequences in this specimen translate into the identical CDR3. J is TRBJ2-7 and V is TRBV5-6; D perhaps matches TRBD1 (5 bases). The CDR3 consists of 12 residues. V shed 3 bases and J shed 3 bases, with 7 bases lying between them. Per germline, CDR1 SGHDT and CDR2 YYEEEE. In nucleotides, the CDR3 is TGTGCCAGCAGCTCGCAGGGCTACGAGCAGTACTTC. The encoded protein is CASSSQGYEQYF. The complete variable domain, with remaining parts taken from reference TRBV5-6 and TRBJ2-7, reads DAGVTQSPTHLIKTRGQQVTLRCSPKSGHDTVSWYQQALGQGPQFIFQYYEEEERQRGNFPDRFSGHQFPNYSSELNVNALLLGDSALYLCASSSQGYEQYFGPGTRLTVT.

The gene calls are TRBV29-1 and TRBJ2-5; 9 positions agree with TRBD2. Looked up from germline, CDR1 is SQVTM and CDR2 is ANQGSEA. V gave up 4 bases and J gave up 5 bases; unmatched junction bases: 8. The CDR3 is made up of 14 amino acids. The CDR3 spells CSVAGLARFETQYF. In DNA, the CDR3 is TGCAGCGTTGCAGGACTAGCGAGGTTTGAGACCCAGTACTTC.

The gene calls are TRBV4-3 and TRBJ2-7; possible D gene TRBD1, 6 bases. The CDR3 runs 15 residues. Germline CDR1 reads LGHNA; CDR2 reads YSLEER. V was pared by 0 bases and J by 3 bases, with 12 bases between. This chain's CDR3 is CASSQDVQGSYEQYF. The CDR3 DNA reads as TGCGCCAGCAGCCAAGATGTACAGGGCAGCTACGAGCAGTACTTC.

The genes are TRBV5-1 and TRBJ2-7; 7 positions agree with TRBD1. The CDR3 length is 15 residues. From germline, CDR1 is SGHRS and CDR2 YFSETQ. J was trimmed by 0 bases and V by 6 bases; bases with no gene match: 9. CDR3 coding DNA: TGCGCCAGCAACCCTACGGGACAGCTCTCCTACGAGCAGTACTTC. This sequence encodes CASNPTGQLSYEQYF.

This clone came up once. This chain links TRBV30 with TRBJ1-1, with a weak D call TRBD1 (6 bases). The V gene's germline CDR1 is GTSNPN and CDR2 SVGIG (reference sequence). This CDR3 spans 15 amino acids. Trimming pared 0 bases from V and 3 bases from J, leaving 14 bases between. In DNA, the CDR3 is TGTGCCTGGAGTGTCTGGGGGCTAAGGGACACTGAAGCTTTCTTT. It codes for CAWSVWGLRDTEAFF.

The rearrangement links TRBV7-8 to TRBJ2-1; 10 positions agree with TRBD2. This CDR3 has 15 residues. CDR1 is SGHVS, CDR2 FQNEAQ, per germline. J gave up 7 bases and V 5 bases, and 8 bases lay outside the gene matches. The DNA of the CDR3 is TGTGCCAGCAGCCGAGCGGGGGGGCTCCTAAATGAGCAGTTCTTC. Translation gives CASSRAGGLLNEQFF.

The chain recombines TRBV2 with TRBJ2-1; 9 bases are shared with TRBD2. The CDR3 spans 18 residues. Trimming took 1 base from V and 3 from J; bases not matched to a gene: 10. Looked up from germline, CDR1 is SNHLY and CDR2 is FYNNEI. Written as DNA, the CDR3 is TGTGCCAGCAGTGAAGGTTCGGGGCGGGAGGGCCTCTACAATGAGCAGTTCTTC. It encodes CASSEGSGREGLYNEQFF.

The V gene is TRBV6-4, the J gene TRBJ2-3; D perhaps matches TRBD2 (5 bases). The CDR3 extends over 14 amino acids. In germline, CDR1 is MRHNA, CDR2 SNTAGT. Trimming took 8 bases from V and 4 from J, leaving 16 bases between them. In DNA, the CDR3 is TGTGCCAGCTCTCTCGAGGGAGCGTCAGATACGCAGTATTTT. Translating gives CASSLEGASDTQYF.

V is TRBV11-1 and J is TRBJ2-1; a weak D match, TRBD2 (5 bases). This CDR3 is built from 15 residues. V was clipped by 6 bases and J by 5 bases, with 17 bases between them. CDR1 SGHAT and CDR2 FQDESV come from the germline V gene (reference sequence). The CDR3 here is CASSPGLGLDNEQFF. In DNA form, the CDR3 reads TGTGCCAGCAGTCCGGGTCTAGGACTGGACAATGAGCAGTTCTTC.

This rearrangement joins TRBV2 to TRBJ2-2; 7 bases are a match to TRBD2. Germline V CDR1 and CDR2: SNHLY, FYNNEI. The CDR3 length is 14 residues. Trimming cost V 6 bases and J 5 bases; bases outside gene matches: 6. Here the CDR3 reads CASRRLADTGELFF. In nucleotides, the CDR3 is TGTGCCAGCAGAAGGCTAGCGGATACCGGGGAGCTGTTTTTT. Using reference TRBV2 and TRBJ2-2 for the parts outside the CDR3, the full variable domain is EPEVTQTPSHQVTQMGQEVILRCVPISNHLYFYWYRQILGQKVEFLVSFYNNEISEKSEIFDDQFSVERPDGSNFTLKIRSTKLEDSAMYFCASRRLADTGELFFGEGSRLTVL.

For the CDR3, the DNA is TGTGCCAGCAGCTCCACAGGGGCGAGCTCCTACGAGCAGTACTTC. It encodes CASSSTGASSYEQYF. V usage is TRBV5-6 and J usage is TRBJ2-7; 7 nucleotides match TRBD1. The germline V gene has CDR1 SGHDT and CDR2 YYEEEE. The CDR3 has 15 residues. The J segment lost 0 bases and the V segment lost 3 bases, leaving 6 bases of the junction unmatched.

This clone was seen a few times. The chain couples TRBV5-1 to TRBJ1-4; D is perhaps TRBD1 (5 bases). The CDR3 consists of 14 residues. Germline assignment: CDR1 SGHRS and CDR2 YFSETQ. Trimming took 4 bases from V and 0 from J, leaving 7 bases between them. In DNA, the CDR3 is TGCGCCAGCAGCACAGGTTCAACTAATGAAAAACTGTTTTTT. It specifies CASSTGSTNEKLFF. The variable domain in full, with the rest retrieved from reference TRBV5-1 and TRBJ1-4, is KAGVTQTPRYLIKTRGQQVTLSCSPISGHRSVSWYQQTPGQGLQFLFEYFSETQRNKGNFPGRFSGRQFSNSRSEMNVSTLELGDSALYLCASSTGSTNEKLFFGSGTQLSVL.

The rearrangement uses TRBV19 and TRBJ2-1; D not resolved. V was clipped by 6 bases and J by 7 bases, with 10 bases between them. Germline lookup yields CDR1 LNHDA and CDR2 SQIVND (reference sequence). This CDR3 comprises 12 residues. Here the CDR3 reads CASRPTGNEQFF. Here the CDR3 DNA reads TGTGCCAGTAGACCGACCGGGAATGAGCAGTTCTTC.